These T cell receptor beta chains were read from a single sample in a study of blood T cells in healthy people across ages. TCRdb reprocessed the 5' RACE reads via MiXCR and lists one record per CDR3 protein. Of nearly 1 million distinct CDR3 sequences listed, roughly 51% were seen once; the top ten hold 20% to 25%. Specimen: blood. The receptors derive from a woman aged 55-70 years in good health. Both conserved end residues are part of each CDR3. Each record gives: J gene, clone size, D gene, V gene, CDR3 DNA, CDR3 protein. D genes are given only for firm matches. Clone size appears in some rows only: once, few, many, or a class for an expanded clone.

j_call: TRBJ2-5
clone_size: -
d_call: TRBD2
v_call: TRBV7-2
cdr3_nt: TGTGCCAGCAGCACCCGGACTAGCGGGAGCAGAGAGACCCAGTACTTC
cdr3_aa: CASSTRTSGSRETQYF

j_call: TRBJ2-7
clone_size: -
d_call: TRBD1
v_call: TRBV12-3/TRBV12-4
cdr3_nt: TGTGCCAGCAGTGTCGGACAGGACCGCTACGAGCAGTACTTC
cdr3_aa: CASSVGQDRYEQYF

j_call: TRBJ1-5
clone_size: -
d_call: TRBD1
v_call: TRBV5-5
cdr3_nt: TGTGCCAGCAGCCCACAGACAGGGACCAATCAGCCCCAGCATTTT
cdr3_aa: CASSPQTGTNQPQHF

j_call: TRBJ2-1
clone_size: few
d_call: TRBD2
v_call: TRBV3-1
cdr3_nt: TGTGCCAGCAGCCAAGAGTCTAGCGGGAGCTTCAATGAGCAGTTCTTC
cdr3_aa: CASSQESSGSFNEQFF

j_call: TRBJ2-1
clone_size: -
d_call: -
v_call: TRBV5-1
cdr3_nt: TGCGCCAGCAGTCCCATGGGGGCTTTGACCTACAATGAGCAGTTCTTC
cdr3_aa: CASSPMGALTYNEQFF

j_call: TRBJ2-1
clone_size: -
d_call: TRBD1
v_call: TRBV20-1
cdr3_nt: TGCAGTGCTCCGCAGGTCGGACAGGGACGTATCGGGTACAATGAGCAGTTCTTC
cdr3_aa: CSAPQVGQGRIGYNEQFF

j_call: TRBJ2-3
clone_size: few
d_call: -
v_call: TRBV3-1
cdr3_nt: TGTGCCAGCAGCCCGACTAGTACTAGCACAGATACGCAGTATTTT
cdr3_aa: CASSPTSTSTDTQYF

j_call: TRBJ2-4
clone_size: -
d_call: -
v_call: TRBV5-1
cdr3_nt: TGCGCCAGCAGCTTTGACCGGCAGGCGGTTGCCAAAAACATTCAGTACTTC
cdr3_aa: CASSFDRQAVAKNIQYF

j_call: TRBJ2-3
clone_size: many
d_call: -
v_call: TRBV7-2
cdr3_nt: TGTGCCAGCAGCCCCCACACAGATACGCAGTATTTT
cdr3_aa: CASSPHTDTQYF

j_call: TRBJ2-5
clone_size: -
d_call: -
v_call: TRBV9
cdr3_nt: TGTGCCAGCAGCGCCAAAGCCGGGAAAGAGACCCAGTACTTC
cdr3_aa: CASSAKAGKETQYF

j_call: TRBJ2-4
clone_size: few
d_call: -
v_call: TRBV28
cdr3_nt: TGTGCCAGCAGAGAAAGGGTTTACAAGCAGTACTTC
cdr3_aa: CASRERVYKQYF

j_call: TRBJ2-4
clone_size: -
d_call: -
v_call: TRBV6-2/TRBV6-3
cdr3_nt: TGTGCCAGCAGCCGGGCCAAAAACATTCAGTACTTC
cdr3_aa: CASSRAKNIQYF

j_call: TRBJ2-2
clone_size: few
d_call: -
v_call: TRBV7-2
cdr3_nt: TGTGCCAGCAGCTTTAGCGGGAACACCGGGGAGCTGTTTTTT
cdr3_aa: CASSFSGNTGELFF

j_call: TRBJ2-4
clone_size: few
d_call: TRBD1
v_call: TRBV7-9
cdr3_nt: TGTGCCAGCAGCACGCTACAATATGGGACAGGGGGCGGCATTCAGTACTTC
cdr3_aa: CASSTLQYGTGGGIQYF

j_call: TRBJ2-3
clone_size: few
d_call: -
v_call: TRBV29-1
cdr3_nt: TGCAGCGGTGGGGACGGAAGCACAGATACGCAGTATTTT
cdr3_aa: CSGGDGSTDTQYF

j_call: TRBJ1-5
clone_size: -
d_call: -
v_call: TRBV29-1
cdr3_nt: TGCAGCGTCGGGGGAGAGGAGCAGCCCCAGCATTTT
cdr3_aa: CSVGGEEQPQHF

j_call: TRBJ2-1
clone_size: few
d_call: -
v_call: TRBV29-1
cdr3_nt: TGCAGCGTTGTGGAGTATGTTGGGCAGGCTGAGCAGTTCTTC
cdr3_aa: CSVVEYVGQAEQFF

j_call: TRBJ2-7
clone_size: many
d_call: TRBD1
v_call: TRBV29-1
cdr3_nt: TGCAGCGTTGGGGACAGGGGAACCTCCTACGAGCAGTACTTC
cdr3_aa: CSVGDRGTSYEQYF

j_call: TRBJ2-3
clone_size: -
d_call: TRBD2
v_call: TRBV6-5
cdr3_nt: TGTGCCAGCAGTCCGGGACTAGAGAGCACAGATACGCAGTATTTT
cdr3_aa: CASSPGLESTDTQYF

j_call: TRBJ2-3
clone_size: few
d_call: TRBD2
v_call: TRBV7-9
cdr3_nt: TGTGCCAGCAGCTTAGATGGGACTAGCGACACAGATACGCAGTATTTT
cdr3_aa: CASSLDGTSDTDTQYF

j_call: TRBJ2-7
clone_size: -
d_call: TRBD2
v_call: TRBV7-8
cdr3_nt: TGTGCCAGCAGCCTGTTGGTTGCGGGAGCCTACGGGCAGTACTTC
cdr3_aa: CASSLLVAGAYGQYF

j_call: TRBJ2-7
clone_size: few
d_call: -
v_call: TRBV4-3
cdr3_nt: TGCGCCAGCAGCCAAACACACGGGGGCTCCTACGAGCAGTACTTC
cdr3_aa: CASSQTHGGSYEQYF

j_call: TRBJ2-5
clone_size: once
d_call: -
v_call: TRBV5-1
cdr3_nt: TGCGCCAGCAGCTTGGGCCAATTAGGTGTTCGTAAAGAGACCCAGTACTTC
cdr3_aa: CASSLGQLGVRKETQYF

j_call: TRBJ1-1
clone_size: -
d_call: -
v_call: TRBV20-1
cdr3_nt: TGCAGTGCTAGCAGGGGACCCACTGAAGCTTTCTTT
cdr3_aa: CSASRGPTEAFF

j_call: TRBJ2-5
clone_size: few
d_call: -
v_call: TRBV6-2/TRBV6-3
cdr3_nt: TGTGCCAGCAGTTTCCGTACGAGTCTCCAAGAGACCCAGTACTTC
cdr3_aa: CASSFRTSLQETQYF

j_call: TRBJ2-3
clone_size: -
d_call: TRBD2
v_call: TRBV27
cdr3_nt: TGTGCCAGCAGTTTACGGGAGGGGGATACGCAGTATTTT
cdr3_aa: CASSLREGDTQYF

j_call: TRBJ2-7
clone_size: few
d_call: TRBD2
v_call: TRBV5-5
cdr3_nt: TGTGCCAGCAGCTTCTCTAGCGGGAGGGGTTCCTACGAGCAGTACTTC
cdr3_aa: CASSFSSGRGSYEQYF

j_call: TRBJ2-3
clone_size: -
d_call: -
v_call: TRBV6-1
cdr3_nt: TGTGCCAGCAGTGCGTTGCGGACAGATACGCAGTATTTT
cdr3_aa: CASSALRTDTQYF

j_call: TRBJ2-3
clone_size: few
d_call: TRBD2
v_call: TRBV19
cdr3_nt: TGTGCCAGCAGTCGTCTGAGCGGGAGGAGGAGCGGAGATACGCAGTATTTT
cdr3_aa: CASSRLSGRRSGDTQYF